The present T cell receptor beta chain was sequenced within a study of control samples from healthy donors and cancer patients. Measured with immunoSEQ multiplex PCR; TCRdb has only the in-frame clones, and not every one. The table includes about 220,000 clones, around 94% detected once. The CDR3 is 13 amino acids. Trimming took off 6 bases at V and 2 bases at J, with 10 bases between the two ends. Germline lookup yields CDR1 WNHNN and CDR2 SYGVQD (reference sequence). The TCR was taken from a man in his fifties in good health. The chain carries TRBV10-1 and TRBJ1-1, with D perhaps TRBD1 (6 bases). The sample consisted of blood. This chain's CDR3 is CASSGQLNTEAFF. DNA for the CDR3: TGCGCCAGCAGCGGACAGCTCAACACTGAAGCTTTCTTT.